This TCR beta chain derives from a study of PD-1 blockade in classical Hodgkin lymphoma. Overall study results and limits: Newly diagnosed patients were reported to start with lower TCR diversity than healthy donors. There remain no defined causes for the repertoire differences, which possibly reflect disease activity or prior therapy.

The ends lost 1 base at V and 4 bases at J; junction bases unmatched: 4. Looked up from germline, CDR1 is GTSNPN and CDR2 is SVGIG (reference sequence). CDR3 size: 13 residues. This sample's time point: newly diagnosed, previously untreated cHL patient sample. Investigators isolated CD4+ T cells from thawed PBMCs through magnetic negative selection. Comparison came from newly diagnosed, untreated classical Hodgkin lymphoma PBMCs. Profiled with immunoSEQ multiplex PCR; TCRdb holds only in-frame clones, not every one. The repertoire holds tens of thousands of clones, with around 92% as singletons. A word on this clone: Its antigen is unidentified.

The chain carries TRBV30 and TRBJ2-7, with 7 bases identical to TRBD2. Sequencing was performed on CD4+ T cells from blood. The sequence derives from a human donor with classical Hodgkin lymphoma. The DNA for the CDR3 is TGTGCCTGGAGTGGGCGGGAGTCTTACGAGCAGTACTTC. Translating it yields CAWSGRESYEQYF.